What follows are 21 T cell receptor beta chains derived from one specimen sequenced in a study of cytomegalovirus exposure and HLA in healthy donors. The PCR was carried out with 60 Vbeta primers and 13 Jbeta primers. Profiled with immunoSEQ multiplex PCR; TCRdb holds only in-frame clones, not every one. This sample has more than 110,000 clones, with 70% to 80% found just once. The sequenced sample consisted of PBMCs. These receptors were obtained from a male donor in good health and CMV-seronegative.

The chain is built from TRBV28 and TRBJ1-1; D uncertain. Trimming pared 3 bases from V and 1 base from J, leaving 6 bases between. Germline CDR1 and CDR2: MDHEN and SYDVKM. The CDR3 length is 13 residues. The CDR3 coding sequence is TGTGCCAGCAGTTTTACACCGAACACTGAAGCTTTCTTT. This encodes CASSFTPNTEAFF.

This clone was counted between two and nine times. The chain uses TRBV9 and TRBJ2-5, with 7 bases matching TRBD1. The CDR3 has 14 residues. CDR1 and CDR2 (germline): SGDLS, YYNGEE. Losses at the gene ends were 2 bases for V and 1 base for J; bases not matched to a gene: 2. For the CDR3, the DNA is TGTGCCAGCAGCGTCAGACAGGGCCAAGAGACCCAGTACTTC. Its protein product is CASSVRQGQETQYF.

The chain links TRBV19 to TRBJ2-5; D remains unclear. V was cut by 5 bases and J by 5 bases, with 9 bases left in between. The V gene's germline CDR1 is LNHDA and CDR2 SQIVND (reference sequence). CDR3 length equals 12 residues. The chain's CDR3 is CASSPSGETQYF. DNA for the CDR3: TGTGCCAGTAGTCCTTCCGGGGAGACCCAGTACTTC.

The rearrangement uses TRBV9 and TRBJ1-1; D may be TRBD1 (6 bases). This CDR3 has 13 amino acids. CDR1 SGDLS and CDR2 YYNGEE come from the germline V gene. Trimming took 1 base from V and 5 from J, leaving 9 bases between them. The CDR3 DNA reads as TGTGCCAGCAGCGTAACAGGGCAGACTGAAGCTTTCTTT. Its protein is CASSVTGQTEAFF. The full variable domain, in which reference TRBV9 and TRBJ1-1 provide the parts outside the CDR3, is DSGVTQTPKHLITATGQRVTLRCSPRSGDLSVYWYQQSLDQGLQFLIQYYNGEERAKGNILERFSAQQFPDLHSELNLSSLELGDSALYFCASSVTGQTEAFFGQGTRLTVV.

This clone was counted a single time. The chain combines TRBV19 with TRBJ1-5; perhaps TRBD1 as D (6 bases). Germline V CDR1 and CDR2: LNHDA, SQIVND (reference sequence). Trimming removed 3 bases from V and 2 bases from J, with 11 bases in between. CDR3 length: 15 amino acids. CDR3 protein: CASSIPRQGNQPQHF. Written as DNA, the CDR3 is TGTGCCAGTAGTATCCCTCGACAGGGCAATCAGCCCCAGCATTTT.

This rearrangement joins TRBV7-3 to TRBJ2-2; D is possibly TRBD1 (6 bases). V dropped 6 bases and J dropped 6 bases, with 11 bases sitting between them. The germline gives CDR1 SGHTA, CDR2 FQGTGA. CDR3 size: 13 residues. The DNA of the CDR3 is TGTGCCAGCAGACAACAGGGAGCCGGGGAGCTGTTTTTT. Translated: CASRQQGAGELFF.

The chain recombines TRBV7-3 with TRBJ2-3; 9 bases are a match to TRBD1. Germline CDR1 SGHTA, CDR2 FQGTGA. V shed 5 bases and J 1 base; nucleotides not matched to a gene: 4. This CDR3 contains 15 residues. The CDR3 DNA follows: TGTGCCAGCAGCCCGACAGGGGGTCGCACAGATACGCAGTATTTT. Translating gives CASSPTGGRTDTQYF. The variable domain in full, completed from reference TRBV7-3 and TRBJ2-3, reads GAGVSQTPSNKVTEKGKYVELRCDPISGHTALYWYRQSLGQGPEFLIYFQGTGAADDSGLPNDRFFAVRPEGSVSTLKIQRTERGDSAVYLCASSPTGGRTDTQYFGPGTRLTVL.

The V and J genes are TRBV5-1 and TRBJ1-5; 9 bases match TRBD1. V trimming: 5 bases; J trimming: 6 bases; junction bases outside the gene matches: 6. Germline loops: CDR1 SGHRS, CDR2 YFSETQ. This CDR3 comprises 14 residues. CDR3 sequence reads: CASSTGGDGQPQHF. Here the CDR3 DNA reads TGCGCCAGCAGTACAGGGGGCGACGGTCAGCCCCAGCATTTT. Combining the CDR3 with reference TRBV5-1 and TRBJ1-5 gives the whole variable domain KAGVTQTPRYLIKTRGQQVTLSCSPISGHRSVSWYQQTPGQGLQFLFEYFSETQRNKGNFPGRFSGRQFSNSRSEMNVSTLELGDSALYLCASSTGGDGQPQHFGDGTRLSIL.

The CDR3 DNA sequence: TGTGCCATCAGTGAATTGCGGGGGACTGAGCAGTTCTTC. Translation gives CAISELRGTEQFF. The chain has TRBV10-3 and TRBJ2-1; 7 nucleotides agree with TRBD2. The CDR3 has 13 residues. V was pared by 3 bases and J by 9 bases, with 5 bases of the junction left unmatched. Looked up from germline, CDR1 is ENHRY and CDR2 is SYGVKD.

This clone has just a few counts. This chain uses TRBV10-3 with TRBJ2-5; the match to TRBD2 covers 16 bases. The CDR3 consists of 15 residues. CDR1 is ENHRY, CDR2 SYGVKD, per germline. J gave up 5 bases and V 10 bases, and 7 bases lay outside the gene matches. The CDR3 sequence is CATGTSGGASETQYF. The CDR3, as DNA: TGTGCCACCGGGACTAGCGGGGGGGCCTCTGAGACCCAGTACTTC.

The chain combines TRBV4-1 with TRBJ1-5; tentative D call: TRBD1 (5 bases). This CDR3 region has 13 residues. V was cut by 0 bases and J by 7 bases, with 7 bases left in between. Looked up from germline, CDR1 is MGHRA and CDR2 is YSYEKL. The CDR3 coding sequence is TGCGCCAGCAGCCAAGAAAGGGGACAGCCCCAGCATTTT. Protein product: CASSQERGQPQHF.

The V and J genes are TRBV9 and TRBJ2-7; 8 nucleotides align to TRBD2. The germline V gene encodes CDR1 SGDLS and CDR2 YYNGEE. This CDR3 comprises 15 residues. V gave up 0 bases and J gave up 6 bases; unmatched junction bases: 8. For the CDR3, the DNA is TGTGCCAGCAGCGTAGCCGCGACTAGCGTCAGCGAGCAGTACTTC. Translating it yields CASSVAATSVSEQYF.

The genes are TRBV7-2 and TRBJ2-2; 9 bases align to TRBD1. From germline, CDR1 is SGHTA and CDR2 FQGNSA. After removal of 6 bases from V and 4 bases from J, the junction contained 9 bases not matched to a gene. There are 16 residues in the CDR3. The CDR3 region is CASSTILTGGTGELFF. CDR3 sequence (DNA): TGTGCCAGCAGTACAATCCTGACAGGGGGCACCGGGGAGCTGTTTTTT.

The table lists this clone with a count of one. The chain recombines TRBV6-5 with TRBJ2-7, with 9 bases that match TRBD1. CDR3 length: 16 amino acids. Germline V gene sequence: CDR1 MNHEY, CDR2 SVGAGI. Losses at the gene ends were 2 bases for V and 6 bases for J; bases not matched to a gene: 11. The CDR3 loop is CASSYARPGQGGEQYF. The CDR3 DNA reads as TGTGCCAGCAGTTACGCACGACCGGGACAGGGCGGCGAGCAGTACTTC.

This clone was recorded once. J is TRBJ2-3 and V is TRBV7-8, with TRBD2 identical over 7 bases. Germline V gene lookup returns CDR1 SGHVS and CDR2 FQNEAQ. V shed 2 bases, J shed 1 base, and the junction held 3 bases outside the gene matches. CDR3 length equals 15 residues. The CDR3 bases are TGTGCCAGCAGCTTACTAGCGGTCGGCACAGATACGCAGTATTTT. This translates into CASSLLAVGTDTQYF.

This chain links TRBV7-9 with TRBJ2-7; 7 bases line up with TRBD1. The V segment lost 0 bases and the J segment 5 bases; nucleotides outside the gene matches: 1. CDR1 SEHNR and CDR2 FQNEAQ come from the germline V gene (reference sequence). The CDR3 is 13 residues long. The CDR3 loop is CASSLAGGHEQYF. CDR3 coding DNA: TGTGCCAGCAGCTTAGCAGGGGGCCACGAGCAGTACTTC.

A few counts support this clone. This chain uses TRBV4-1 with TRBJ2-1; 7 bases are shared with TRBD1. Germline loops: CDR1 MGHRA, CDR2 YSYEKL. CDR3 size: 16 residues. With V trimmed by 1 base and J by 5 bases, 8 bases remained unmatched. This chain's CDR3 is CASSQGLGGRNNEQFF. The CDR3, as DNA: TGCGCCAGCAGCCAAGGCCTAGGGGGCAGGAACAATGAGCAGTTCTTC.

This rearrangement joins TRBV6-5 to TRBJ2-3; TRBD1 aligns across 7 bases. This CDR3 has 14 residues. Germline-derived CDR1 and CDR2 are MNHEY and SVGAGI. V trimming: 4 bases; J trimming: 6 bases; junction bases outside the gene matches: 7. Here the CDR3 reads CASSFRQGPDTQYF. CDR3 coding DNA: TGTGCCAGCAGTTTCCGACAGGGTCCGGATACGCAGTATTTT.

The V and J genes are TRBV5-4 and TRBJ2-1; 15 bases are shared with TRBD2. V dropped 4 bases and J dropped 8; count of bases not matched to a gene: 4. The germline V gene encodes CDR1 SGHNT and CDR2 YYREEE (reference sequence). CDR3 length: 15 residues. CDR3 in DNA: TGTGCCAGCAGCGGGACTAGCGGGGGGATGGATGAGCAGTTCTTC. Residues: CASSGTSGGMDEQFF.

The chain recombines TRBV18 with TRBJ1-5, with D perhaps matching TRBD1 (5 bases). Germline V gene data show CDR1 as KGHSH and CDR2 as LQKENI. The ends were cut back, 1 base at V and 5 bases at J, with 6 bases in the middle. This CDR3 has 13 amino acids. The CDR3, as DNA: TGTGCCAGCTCACCACGGGGGGATCAGCCCCAGCATTTT. This gives the protein CASSPRGDQPQHF.

The CDR3 spells CASSLGAGDTDTQYF. CDR3 DNA sequence: TGTGCCAGCAGCTTAGGAGCGGGGGACACAGATACGCAGTATTTT. The chain carries TRBV11-3 and TRBJ2-3; 8 bases line up with TRBD2. Germline values: CDR1 SGHNT, CDR2 YENEEA. The CDR3 contains 15 residues. The J segment lost 2 bases and the V segment lost 1 base, leaving 2 bases of the junction unmatched.